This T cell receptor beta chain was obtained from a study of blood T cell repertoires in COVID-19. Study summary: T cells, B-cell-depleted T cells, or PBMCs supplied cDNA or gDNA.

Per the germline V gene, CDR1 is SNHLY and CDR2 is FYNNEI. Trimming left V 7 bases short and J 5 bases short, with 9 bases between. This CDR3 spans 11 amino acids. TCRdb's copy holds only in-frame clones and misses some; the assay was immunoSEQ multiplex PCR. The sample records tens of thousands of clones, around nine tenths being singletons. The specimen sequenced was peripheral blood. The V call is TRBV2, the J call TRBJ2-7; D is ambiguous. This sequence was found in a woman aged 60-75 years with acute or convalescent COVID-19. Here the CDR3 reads CASTGGHEQYV. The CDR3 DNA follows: TGTGCCAGCACTGGCGGCCACGAGCAGTACGTC.